The 21 T cell receptor beta chains below were found in one sample sequenced in a study of blood T cells in healthy people across ages. A second PCR, run for 7 to 11 cycles, used a sample-barcoded 5' primer plus a J-beta primer mix. TCRdb re-analysed the 5' RACE reads in MiXCR, keeping a single row per CDR3 protein. The sample yields 850,000 to 1,000,000 distinct CDR3 sequences, approximately 50% seen once. Material for sequencing was blood. Receptor source: a woman aged 55-69 years in good health.

This clonotype has at least ten counts. V and J are TRBV29-1 and TRBJ2-6, with D unclear. Between the trimmed V and J ends, which lost 6 bases and 0 bases, there was a span of 6 bases. Per germline, CDR1 SQVTM and CDR2 ANQGSEA. There are 13 residues in the CDR3. As DNA, the CDR3 is TGCAGCGTGCACAGCTCTGGGGCCAACGTCCTGACTTTC. The encoded protein is CSVHSSGANVLTF. Full variable domain (rest looked up from reference TRBV29-1 and TRBJ2-6): SAVISQKPSRDICQRGTSLTIQCQVDSQVTMMFWYRQQPGQSLTLIATANQGSEATYESGFVIDKFPISRPNLTFSTLTVSNMSPEDSSIYLCSVHSSGANVLTFGAGSRLTVL.

This clonotype appeared a few times. The genes are TRBV20-1 and TRBJ2-5; 8 nucleotides match TRBD2. Germline trimming cut 3 bases from V and 4 bases from J; bases unmatched to any gene: 7. From germline, CDR1 is DFQATT and CDR2 SNEGSKA (reference sequence). The CDR3 runs to 14 residues. The CDR3 bases are TGCAGTGCTAGGGGGGGACTAGGGGGAGAGACCCAGTACTTC. Its protein product is CSARGGLGGETQYF.

The CDR3 protein is CASSIKTGFYGYTF. In nucleotides, the CDR3 is TGTGCCAGCAGCATCAAGACAGGGTTCTATGGCTACACCTTC. The V and J genes are TRBV21-1 and TRBJ1-2; no DNA check was done on the table's D call, TRBD1. TRBV21-1 represents a pseudogene. The CDR3 is 14 residues long.

This clonotype was found a few times. J is TRBJ1-2 and V is TRBV10-3; 7 bases match TRBD1. The CDR3 is 16 residues long. Trimming removed 0 bases from V and 4 bases from J; junction bases left unmatched: 8. The V gene's germline CDR1 is ENHRY and CDR2 SYGVKD. This chain's CDR3 is CAISESGTASGYGYTF. CDR3 nucleotide sequence: TGTGCCATCAGTGAGTCGGGGACAGCCAGCGGCTATGGCTACACCTTC.

The chain uses TRBV5-1 and TRBJ2-5; D not certain. The CDR3 consists of 13 residues. CDR1 and CDR2 (germline): SGHRS, YFSETQ. The V end lost 3 bases, the J end lost 3 bases, and 9 bases lay between the germline ends. CDR3 protein: CASSSVAEETQYF. The CDR3 DNA follows: TGCGCCAGCAGCTCGGTAGCCGAAGAGACCCAGTACTTC.

This chain connects TRBV7-2 to TRBJ2-7; TRBD2 is a possible D gene (6 bases). Germline V lookup: CDR1 SGHTA, CDR2 FQGNSA. V dropped 2 bases and J dropped 4 bases, with 21 bases sitting between them. This CDR3 is 17 amino acids long. The CDR3 sequence is CASSLNLGGAEGYEQYF. The CDR3 DNA follows: TGTGCCAGCAGCTTAAATCTCGGAGGGGCCGAAGGTTACGAGCAGTACTTC.

The chain links TRBV24-1 to TRBJ2-3; perhaps D is TRBD1 or TRBD2 (7 bases each). The CDR3 sequence is 16 residues long. CDR1 is KGHDR, CDR2 SFDVKD, per germline. The V end lost 4 bases, the J end lost 6 bases, and 19 bases lay between the germline ends. The CDR3 region is CATSDPRGGPRDTQYF. Written as DNA, the CDR3 is TGTGCCACCAGTGACCCCAGGGGGGGCCCCAGGGATACGCAGTATTTT.

In regard to this clonotype: The junction departs from germline at one end; a sequencing error may be responsible. The chain carries TRBV4-1 and TRBJ2-5; 7 nucleotides match TRBD1. This CDR3 contains 14 residues. The germline V gene has CDR1 MGHRA and CDR2 YSYEKL. CDR3 bases: TGCGCCAGCAGCCAGACAGGGCTCCAAGAGACCCTGTACTTC. Amino acid sequence: CASSQTGLQETLYF.

The rearrangement uses TRBV6-2 or TRBV6-3 and TRBJ2-7, with D perhaps TRBD1 or TRBD2 (5 bases each). The CDR3 consists of 14 residues. Trimming took 6 bases from V and 3 from J, leaving 15 bases between them. Germline V CDR1 and CDR2: MNHEY, SVGEGT. DNA for the CDR3: TGTGCCAGCAGCGGGACGACTCCCAACTACGAGCAGTACTTC. This codes for CASSGTTPNYEQYF.

V gene TRBV7-3 combines with J gene TRBJ1-1, with D perhaps matching TRBD1 (5 bases). The V and J ends lost 1 base and 1 base respectively, with 7 bases between them. This CDR3 contains 14 residues. The V gene's germline CDR1 is SGHTA and CDR2 FQGTGA. The chain's CDR3 is CASSLKGENTEAFF. CDR3 bases: TGTGCCAGCAGCTTAAAAGGGGAGAACACTGAAGCTTTCTTT.

The CDR3 loop is CASSEAPSNQPQHF. In nucleotides, the CDR3 is TGTGCCAGCAGTGAGGCCCCGAGCAATCAGCCCCAGCATTTT. This sequence joins TRBV2 and TRBJ1-5, with no clear D. The CDR3 runs to 14 residues. Germline CDR1 is SNHLY and CDR2 is FYNNEI. V lost 3 bases and J 1 base, leaving 7 bases between the germline ends.

This clonotype was seen a handful of times. The chain recombines TRBV10-3 with TRBJ1-4; a possible D gene is TRBD1 (5 bases). Per the germline V gene, CDR1 is ENHRY and CDR2 is SYGVKD. Trimming pared 10 bases from V and 0 bases from J, leaving 15 bases between. The CDR3 runs 15 residues. The CDR3 coding sequence is TGTGCCACAAGGGGAGGGCCTGCAACTAATGAAAAACTGTTTTTT. It yields the protein CATRGGPATNEKLFF.

V is TRBV6-6 and J is TRBJ2-3; TRBD1 matches 9 bases. CDR3 size: 17 residues. V lost 3 bases, J lost 1 base, and 8 bases stayed unmatched. The germline CDR1 and CDR2 sequences are MNHNY and SVGAGI (reference sequence). The CDR3 DNA follows: TGTGCCAGCAGTTATTATGGGACAGGGATGGGCACAGATACGCAGTATTTT. Amino acids: CASSYYGTGMGTDTQYF.

The gene calls are TRBV20-1 and TRBJ2-1; TRBD2 matches 7 bases. The germline CDR1 and CDR2 sequences are DFQATT and SNEGSKA (reference sequence). The J segment lost 2 bases and the V segment lost 0 bases, leaving 7 bases of the junction unmatched. The CDR3 extends over 16 amino acids. DNA of the CDR3: TGCAGTGCTAGAGATCAGGGCGGGAGTCCCTACAATGAGCAGTTCTTC. Protein sequence: CSARDQGGSPYNEQFF.

The V call is TRBV7-2, the J call TRBJ2-1, with D tentatively TRBD1 or TRBD2 (5 bases each). Germline V CDR1 and CDR2: SGHTA, FQGNSA. Trimming removed 0 bases at V and 0 bases at J, with 15 bases between. This CDR3 contains 18 residues. CDR3 region: CASSLAGDHRFSYNEQFF. The CDR3 coding sequence is TGTGCCAGCAGCTTAGCAGGGGACCATCGCTTCTCCTACAATGAGCAGTTCTTC.

The sample holds a few counts of this clonotype. V and J are TRBV14 and TRBJ2-5, with D hard to call. CDR1 is SGHDN and CDR2 is FVKESK in the germline V gene. Trimming stripped 1 base from V and 3 bases from J, with 6 bases between. CDR3 length: 13 residues. This CDR3 reads CASSQVNEETQYF. The CDR3 coding sequence is TGTGCCAGCAGCCAAGTCAACGAAGAGACCCAGTACTTC. Based on the CDR3 plus reference TRBV14 and TRBJ2-5, the full variable domain is EAGVTQFPSHSVIEKGQTVTLRCDPISGHDNLYWYRRVMGKEIKFLLHFVKESKQDESGMPNNRFLAERTGGTYSTLKVQPAELEDSGVYFCASSQVNEETQYFGPGTRLLVL.

V and J are TRBV7-2 and TRBJ2-3, with D possibly matching TRBD2 (5 bases). The CDR3 is made up of 15 amino acids. The germline CDR1 and CDR2 sequences are SGHTA and FQGNSA. The V end was cut by 7 bases, the J end by 3 bases, with 17 bases between. In DNA, the CDR3 is TGTGCCAGCACCCGAAGGTACCGCGGGACAGATACGCAGTATTTT. Its translation: CASTRRYRGTDTQYF.

This chain connects TRBV7-8 to TRBJ1-1; D remains unclear. Trimming removed 2 bases from V and 7 bases from J, with 8 bases in between. Germline CDR1 reads SGHVS; CDR2 reads FQNEAQ. The length of the CDR3 is 12 residues. This chain's CDR3 is CASSLTKYEAFF. Written as DNA, the CDR3 is TGTGCCAGCAGCTTAACGAAATATGAAGCTTTCTTT.

The chain is built from TRBV20-1 and TRBJ2-5; TRBD2 aligns across 8 bases. The closer fit of TRBJ2-7 to the DNA end suggests the J call may be wrong. The CDR3 is made up of 14 amino acids. Germline V lookup: CDR1 DFQATT, CDR2 SNEGSKA (reference sequence). The CDR3 DNA reads as TGCAGTGCGGAACTAGCGGTGAGATACTACGAGCAGTACTTC. It encodes CSAELAVRYYEQYF.

Turning to this clonotype: One junction end disagrees with the germline gene, perhaps due to a read error. This chain connects TRBV7-2 to TRBJ2-7; 8 bases align to TRBD1. The CDR3 spans 15 residues. Germline loops: CDR1 SGHTA, CDR2 FQGNSA. CDR3 loop: CASSQRQGTSYEQYF. In nucleotides, the CDR3 is TGCGCCAGCAGCCAAAGACAGGGGACCTCCTACGAGCAGTACTTC.

The chain combines TRBV12-3 or TRBV12-4 with TRBJ2-1; weak D call: TRBD2 (6 bases). Between the trimmed V and J ends, which lost 8 bases and 0 bases, there was a span of 11 bases. This CDR3 region has 14 residues. Here the CDR3 reads CASQLAVSYNEQFF. DNA of the CDR3: TGTGCCAGCCAGTTAGCGGTCTCCTACAATGAGCAGTTCTTC.